This T cell receptor (beta chain) was found in a study of T cells in Graves' hyperthyroidism and ophthalmopathy. RNA transcripts served as the template for amplifying TCR beta CDR3 regions. In the first-round RT-PCR of the TCR CDR3, the HTBI primer set was used. TCRdb fed the multiplex PCR reads into MiXCR, producing one record per CDR3 protein. The top ten hold roughly 8.2% of the sample, which has roughly 570,000 distinct CDR3 sequences, about 43% seen once. Absence of ophthalmopathy progression within 18 months defined stable Graves' hyperthyroidism. In this sample, this clonotype turned up many times. This CDR3 is built from 14 residues. Germline V gene lookup returns CDR1 ENHRY and CDR2 SYGVKD. V was cut by 0 bases and J by 2 bases, with 8 bases left in between.

Sequenced input: peripheral blood or thyroid tissue (not recorded which). The chain carries TRBV10-3 and TRBJ2-7; D remains ambiguous. This sequence was found in a woman in her late teens or twenties with Graves' hyperthyroidism. This CDR3 reads CAISESGRTYEQYF. In nucleotides, the CDR3 is TGTGCCATCAGTGAGTCGGGCAGAACCTACGAGCAGTACTTC.